This TCR beta chain is from a study of blood T cells in healthy people across ages. Study results and caveats: It was not possible, with unsorted PBMCs, to conclusively compare naive and antigen-experienced cells. TCR beta diversity, measured per million T cells, fell in a roughly linear way with age.

Alongside a J-beta primer mix, a sample-barcoded 5' primer served in a second PCR lasting about 6 to 11 cycles. TCRdb passed the 5' RACE reads through MiXCR, listing each CDR3 protein once. This sample has approximately 810,000 distinct CDR3 sequences, with about 30% found just once. This clonotype was picked up a small number of times. Its antigen is not known. The germline gives CDR1 SGHRS, CDR2 YFSETQ. V dropped 3 bases and J dropped 7 bases, with 19 bases sitting between them. The CDR3 runs to 16 residues. Donors gave around 10 milliliters of peripheral blood apiece. Material for sequencing was blood. The clonotype originates from a woman of 80 years or more in good health. This chain joins TRBV5-1 and TRBJ1-4; D unresolved. CDR3 sequence reads: CASSSAPGGGGEKLFF. CDR3 nucleotide sequence: TGCGCCAGCAGCTCAGCCCCCGGTGGAGGAGGTGAAAAACTGTTTTTT.